This T cell receptor (beta chain) was sequenced during a study of T cell responses to AZD1222 COVID-19 vaccine. The CDR3 spans 14 residues. The germline CDR1 and CDR2 sequences are ENHRY and SYGVKD. Deletions cut 6 bases from V and 2 bases from J, with 11 bases between. Method: immunoSEQ multiplex PCR; TCRdb's copy keeps in-frame clones and lacks some. The sample lists some 130,000 clones; approximately 91% were seen once. The V call is TRBV10-3, the J call TRBJ1-5; tentative D call: TRBD1 (5 bases). This TCR came from an adult who received the AZD1222 COVID-19 vaccine. The sequencing used peripheral blood, collected 28 days after the second AZD1222 dose. CDR3 sequence (DNA): TGTGCCATCAGCACGTCGGGGGGCAATCAGCCCCAGCATTTT. Translation gives CAISTSGGNQPQHF.